A selection of T cell receptor beta chains follows, all from one sample in a study of PD-1 blockade in classical Hodgkin lymphoma. TCRdb's table, derived via immunoSEQ multiplex PCR, lists solely in-frame clones and lacks some. The sample holds about 26,000 clones, 67% seen once. The specimen was peripheral blood mononuclear cells (PBMCs), collected before the second cycle of nivolumab. These TCRs come from a human donor with classical Hodgkin lymphoma. Each CDR3 is given with its conserved first and last residue. A D gene is named only where the DNA matches it firmly. Part of the rows lack a size; the others show once, few, many or a class for expanded clones.

>-|-|TRBV6-5|TRBJ2-2
TGTGCCAGCAGTTACTCCGGGTGGGTTTACTCCGGGGAGCTGTTTTTT
CASSYSGWVYSGELFF
>TRBD1|-|TRBV30|TRBJ1-3
TGTGCCTGGAGCTTCGACAGGGTCTCTGGAAACACCATATATTTT
CAWSFDRVSGNTIYF
>TRBD2|-|TRBV6-5|TRBJ2-7
TGTGCCAGCAGTTACTCCCTAGCGGGAGTCTACGAGCAGTACTTC
CASSYSLAGVYEQYF
>-|-|TRBV5-1|TRBJ2-2
TGCGCCAGCAGGGGGGCTAGCGGAACCACCGGGGAGCTGTTTTTT
CASRGASGTTGELFF
>-|-|TRBV19|TRBJ2-7
TGTGCCAGTAGTTCCCAAACGGGTCCTTACGAGCAGTACTTC
CASSSQTGPYEQYF
>-|few|TRBV5-4|TRBJ1-4
TGTGCCAGCAGCTTCATAAATGAAAAACTGTTTTTT
CASSFINEKLFF
>-|-|TRBV15|TRBJ1-4
TGTGCCACCAGCAGCCCGGGACACGTTAATGAAAAACTGTTTTTT
CATSSPGHVNEKLFF
>-|once|TRBV19|TRBJ1-4
TGTGCCAGTACTTCAAGATATGCAACTAATGAAAAACTGTTTTTT
CASTSRYATNEKLFF
>TRBD1|few|TRBV27|TRBJ1-2
TGTGCCAGCAGTCCCGAACGGGACAGGTTCTATGGCTACACCTTC
CASSPERDRFYGYTF
>TRBD2|-|TRBV14|TRBJ2-2
TGTGCCAGCAGCACCACTAGCGGGAGGGCCTCCGGGGAGCTGTTTTTT
CASSTTSGRASGELFF
>TRBD1|-|TRBV28|TRBJ1-5
TGTGCCAGCGGAGGATACCCGGGACAGGGTAACGATCAGCCCCAGCATTTT
CASGGYPGQGNDQPQHF
>TRBD1|once|TRBV2|TRBJ2-3
TGTGCCAGCAGCCGGGACAGGTCCCTGATAAACACAGATACGCAGTATTTT
CASSRDRSLINTDTQYF
>-|-|TRBV5-4|TRBJ1-6
TGTGCCAGCAGCCAGAGTACTACGGGGGTCACGGCCCTCCACTTT
CASSQSTTGVTALHF
>-|-|TRBV5-4|TRBJ2-7
TGTGCCAGCAGCTTGGGGGGGGCGCGGTCCTACGAGCAGTACTTC
CASSLGGARSYEQYF
>-|-|TRBV7-6|TRBJ1-5
TGTGCCAGCAGCTTAGCCGGGGATCAGCCCCAGCATTTT
CASSLAGDQPQHF
>-|few|TRBV5-1|TRBJ2-5
TGCGCCAGCAGCGGCGGACAGACGTACCAAGAGACCCAGTACTTC
CASSGGQTYQETQYF
>TRBD1|-|TRBV9|TRBJ2-2
TGTGCCAGCAGGGGACAGACGAACACCGGGGAGCTGTTTTTT
CASRGQTNTGELFF
>TRBD1|-|TRBV30|TRBJ2-7
TGTGCCTGGAGCGCCGGGACAGGTATCTACGAGCAGTACTTC
CAWSAGTGIYEQYF
>-|-|TRBV7-2|TRBJ2-1
TGTGCCAGCAGCAAAAGGGACTTTGACCTCAATGAGCAGTTCTTC
CASSKRDFDLNEQFF
>TRBD2|once|TRBV28|TRBJ2-2
TGTGCCAGCAGTTTATGGCCGGCGGGAGGGTCGACCGGGGAGCTGTTTTTT
CASSLWPAGGSTGELFF
>-|many|TRBV28|TRBJ1-2
TGTGCCAGCAGCACTACAGGGCGCGGGTACTATGGCTACACCTTC
CASSTTGRGYYGYTF
>-|-|TRBV7-2|TRBJ2-5
TGTGCCAGCAGCTTGTTAGCGGTCCAAGAGACCCAGTACTTC
CASSLLAVQETQYF
>TRBD1|-|TRBV2|TRBJ2-7
TGTGCCAGCAGGAGAACCGGGACAGGGGCTTACGAGCAGTACTTC
CASRRTGTGAYEQYF
>-|-|TRBV6-6|TRBJ2-2
TGTGCCAGCAGTATTCCCGGGGAGCTGTTTTTT
CASSIPGELFF
>-|-|TRBV27|TRBJ2-7
TGTGCCAGCAGTTTAAAGGAGTCCTACGAGCAGTACTTC
CASSLKESYEQYF
>TRBD1|medium-sized|TRBV2|TRBJ2-5
TGTGCCAGCAGTGAGGGGCAGGACAGGGCCCAAGAGACCCAGTACTTC
CASSEGQDRAQETQYF